This T cell receptor (beta chain) was obtained from a study of blood T cell repertoires in COVID-19. Libraries were prepared by immunoSEQ multiplex PCR; TCRdb keeps only in-frame clonotypes and omits some of them. Here the sample spans just over 300,000 clones, 70% to 90% being singletons. The clonotype comes from a man aged 25 to 40 who had recovered from COVID-19. The material sequenced was PBMCs or T cells enriched from blood (not recorded which).

Written as DNA, the CDR3 is TGTGCCAGTAGCGTTGAGGGGGGCAATCAGCCCCAGCATTTT. Its translation: CASSVEGGNQPQHF. The genes are TRBV19 and TRBJ1-5; a weak D match, TRBD1 (6 bases). Germline CDR1 reads LNHDA; CDR2 reads SQIVND (reference sequence). The CDR3 contains 14 residues. Trimming shortened V by 6 bases and J by 2 bases, and 11 bases separated the two germline ends.